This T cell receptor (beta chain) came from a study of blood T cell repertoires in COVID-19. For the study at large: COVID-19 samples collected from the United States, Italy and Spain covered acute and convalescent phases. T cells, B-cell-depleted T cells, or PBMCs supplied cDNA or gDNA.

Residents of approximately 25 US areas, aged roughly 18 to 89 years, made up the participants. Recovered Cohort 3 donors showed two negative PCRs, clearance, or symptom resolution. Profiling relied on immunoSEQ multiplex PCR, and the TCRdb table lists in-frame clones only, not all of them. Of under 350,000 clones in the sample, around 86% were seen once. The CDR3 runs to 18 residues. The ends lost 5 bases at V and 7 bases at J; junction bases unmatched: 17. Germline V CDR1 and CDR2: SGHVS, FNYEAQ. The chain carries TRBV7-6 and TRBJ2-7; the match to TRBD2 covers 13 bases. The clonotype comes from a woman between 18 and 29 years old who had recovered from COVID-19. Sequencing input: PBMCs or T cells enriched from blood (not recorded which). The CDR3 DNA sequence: TGTGCCAGCAGCCGACCACCAGAACTAGCGGGAGGGCCCGGGGAGCAGTACTTC. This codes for CASSRPPELAGGPGEQYF. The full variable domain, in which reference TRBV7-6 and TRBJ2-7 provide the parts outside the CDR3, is GAGVSQSPRYKVTKRGQDVALRCDPISGHVSLYWYRQALGQGPEFLTYFNYEAQQDKSGLPNDRFSAERPEGSISTLTIQRTEQRDSAMYRCASSRPPELAGGPGEQYFGPGTRLTVT.